This T cell receptor (beta chain) was observed in a study of blood T cells in healthy people across ages (dated by TCRdb to between 2014 and 2016). Regarding the study in general: In model experiments, template switching captured roughly one uniquely barcoded TCR beta cDNA molecule for every two T cells. To avoid experimental bias, donors of different ages were distributed randomly across sequencing lanes. The study analyzed two additional independent replicas of 1 million unique cDNA reads from the same blood draw for two donors, one aged 18 to 29 and one aged 80 or older. Donors were grouped into four age groups: young (average 16 years), middle-aged (less than 40), aged (around 66) and long-lived (approximately 81). The study measured age-related changes in TCR beta repertoire diversity using deep sequencing normalized with unique cDNA molecular identifiers.

On this clonotype: Its antigen is still unknown. Base qualities are not at hand, and no much larger clone is one base apart.

Libraries were made using 5' RACE. This sample was sequenced with an Illumina HiSeq 2500. A second PCR of roughly 6 to 12 cycles was performed with a sample-barcoded 5' primer and a J-beta primer mix. A unique molecular identifier was introduced onto each TCR beta cDNA molecule by a template-switch 5' adaptor carrying 12 random nucleotides. Each sample yielded at least 2.5 million CDR3-containing paired-end reads. The Mint cDNA synthesis kit, primed by a TRBC-specific oligonucleotide, was used to synthesize first-strand cDNA from all RNA. Following uracil-DNA glycosylase treatment, all cDNA underwent a first 18-cycle PCR with the universal primers M1SS and BC2_uni_R. Per the source publication's procedure: Each sample was normalized by randomly selecting 1 million high-quality reads, each carrying a distinct molecular identifier. Reads sharing molecular identifiers were discarded rather than binned into consensus sequences. MiTCR, set to a Q25 quality threshold and the strictest error-elimination algorithm, was used for CDR3 identification, clonotype clustering and error correction. A nonparametric unseen species model with Euler transformation was used to estimate a lower bound on total TCR beta diversity. TCRdb's own reprocessing of the public reads used fastp at Q25 and MiXCR and kept productive beta chains. CDR3 protein sequences are deduplicated, and each keeps its most common genes and DNA. These V and J calls rely on TCRdb rather than the paper's analysis. This sample is represented by around 1.5 million distinct CDR3 sequences; around 35% of them were singletons. About 11% of the sample belongs to the ten largest clones.

The junction shows trimming of 5 bases on V and 0 bases on J, plus 16 bases between the germline ends. The CDR3, cysteine through phenylalanine, is 16 amino acids long. Only the CDR3 part of the read is kept: 48 bases, read in frame from the first base. Per the germline V gene, SGHTA is the CDR1 and FQGNSA is the CDR2. Systemically healthy Caucasian individuals from Russia, some 38 in total and aged about 6 to 95 years, were included as donors. Each donor gave around 9.5 milliliters of peripheral blood, collected into EDTA-treated Vacutainer tubes. Ficoll-Paque density-gradient centrifugation was used to isolate PBMCs, with at least 7 million obtained per sample. Trizol reagent was used to extract total RNA from the PBMCs, yielding at least 6 micrograms per sample. Naive CD45RAhigh/CD27high T cell percentages were measured by flow cytometry on a PBMC aliquot from every donor. What the study reported, not specific to this receptor: The long-lived group showed more naive CD4+ T cells, fewer expanded clones and increased TCR diversity than the aged group, suggesting age selection. Because the CMV infection status of the donors was unknown, age-related changes in expanded clonotypes may potentially have been confounded. Observed TCR beta diversity per million T cells fell roughly linearly with age, and a significant reduction was already apparent by age around 44. Estimates of total diversity from one million sequenced T cells were regarded as lower bounds and underestimates. A strong correlation was found between observed TCR beta diversity and the percentage of naive T cells measured by flow cytometry. Because profiling used bulk unsorted PBMCs, naive and antigen-experienced compartments could not be compared conclusively.

Material for sequencing was blood. This receptor was taken from a woman aged 25 to 39 in good health. In this chain, TRBV7-2 is recombined with TRBJ2-5; matching of 8 bases hints at TRBD1 as the D gene. The DNA reads as follows: TGTGCCAGCAGCCAGGGGGCGGGGGCGTACCAAGAGACCCAGTACTTC. It encodes CASSQGAGAYQETQYF.